The entry below describes one T cell receptor beta chain. Its antigen is unknown. Collection of blood occurred at baseline, at cycle 4 day 1, and at cycle 7 day 1. This sample was included in a study of OX40 agonist ivuxolimab in advanced cancers. Study as a whole: Among those treated, three patients had partial responses, one with hepatocellular carcinoma and two with cutaneous melanoma. Findings and limits, study-wide: Among some nonresponders, normalized T-cell clonal expansion was also low. Partly responding patients at 0.1-3.0 mg/kg showed some of the smallest clonal expansion.

Only in-frame clones appear in the TCRdb table, and some are missing; sequencing was by immunoSEQ multiplex PCR. The sample yields 80,000 or so clones, around 90% seen once. Trimming took 3 bases from V and 4 from J, leaving 16 bases between them. The CDR3 runs 15 residues. Germline V CDR1 and CDR2: MRHNA, SNTAGT. The V gene is TRBV6-4, the J gene TRBJ2-7, with unresolved D. The material sequenced was CD4+ or CD8+ T cells sorted from blood, taken in a trial of the OX40 agonist ivuxolimab. This TCR came from an adult with an advanced solid tumor such as melanoma, head and neck, liver or kidney cancer. CDR3 sequence reads: CASSERIGLGYEQYF. CDR3 bases: TGTGCCAGCAGTGAGAGGATCGGGTTAGGATACGAGCAGTACTTC.